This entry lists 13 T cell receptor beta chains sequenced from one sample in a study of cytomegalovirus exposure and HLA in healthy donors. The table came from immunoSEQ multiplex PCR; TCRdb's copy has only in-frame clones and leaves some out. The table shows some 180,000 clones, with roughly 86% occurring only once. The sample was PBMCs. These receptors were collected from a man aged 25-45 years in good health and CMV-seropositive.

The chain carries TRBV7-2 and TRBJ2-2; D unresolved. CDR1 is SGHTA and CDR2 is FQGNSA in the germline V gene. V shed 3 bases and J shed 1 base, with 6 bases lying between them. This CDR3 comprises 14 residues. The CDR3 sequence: CASSFQRNTGELFF. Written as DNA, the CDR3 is TGTGCCAGCAGCTTTCAGCGGAACACCGGGGAGCTGTTTTTT.

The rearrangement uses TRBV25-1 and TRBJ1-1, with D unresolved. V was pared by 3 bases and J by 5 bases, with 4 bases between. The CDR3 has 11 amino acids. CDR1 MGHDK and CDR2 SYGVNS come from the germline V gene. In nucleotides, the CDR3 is TGTGCCAGCAGTGATTCGACTGAAGCTTTCTTT. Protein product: CASSDSTEAFF.

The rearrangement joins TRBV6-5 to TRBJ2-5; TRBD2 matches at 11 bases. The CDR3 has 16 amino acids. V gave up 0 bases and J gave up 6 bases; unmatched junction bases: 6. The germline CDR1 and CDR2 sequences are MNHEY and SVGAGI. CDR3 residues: CASSYSLAGGEKTQYF. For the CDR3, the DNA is TGTGCCAGCAGTTACTCCCTAGCGGGAGGAGAGAAGACCCAGTACTTC.

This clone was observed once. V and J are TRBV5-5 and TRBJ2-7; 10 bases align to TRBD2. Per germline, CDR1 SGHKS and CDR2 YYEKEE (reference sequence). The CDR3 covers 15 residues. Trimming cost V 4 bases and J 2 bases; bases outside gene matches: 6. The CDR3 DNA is TGTGCCAGCAGCACCGGACTAGCGGTGCCCTACGAGCAGTACTTC. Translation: CASSTGLAVPYEQYF.

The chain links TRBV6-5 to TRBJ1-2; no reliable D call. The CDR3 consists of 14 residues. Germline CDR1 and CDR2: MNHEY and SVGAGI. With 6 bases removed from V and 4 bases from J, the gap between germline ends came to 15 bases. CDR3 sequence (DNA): TGTGCCAGCAGCCCCGGTTCGGCTCTCTATGGCTACACCTTC. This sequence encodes CASSPGSALYGYTF.

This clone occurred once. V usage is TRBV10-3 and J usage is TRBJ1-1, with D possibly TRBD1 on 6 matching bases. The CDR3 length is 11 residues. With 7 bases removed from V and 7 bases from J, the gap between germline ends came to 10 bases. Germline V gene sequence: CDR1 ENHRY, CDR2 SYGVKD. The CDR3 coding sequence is TGTGCCATCAAGGGGGAGGGTGAAGCTTTCTTT. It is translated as CAIKGEGEAFF.

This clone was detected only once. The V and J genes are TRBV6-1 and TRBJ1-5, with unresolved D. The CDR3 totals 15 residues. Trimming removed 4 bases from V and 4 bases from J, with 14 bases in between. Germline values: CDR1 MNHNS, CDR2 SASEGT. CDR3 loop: CASSVTQLSNQPQHF. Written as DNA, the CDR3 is TGTGCCAGCAGTGTGACCCAGTTGTCGAATCAGCCCCAGCATTTT.

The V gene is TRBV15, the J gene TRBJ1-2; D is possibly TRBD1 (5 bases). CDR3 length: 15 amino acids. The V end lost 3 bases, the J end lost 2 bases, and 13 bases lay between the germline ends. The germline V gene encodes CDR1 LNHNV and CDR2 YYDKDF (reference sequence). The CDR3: CATSRGGPVNYGYTF. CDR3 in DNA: TGTGCCACCAGCAGGGGGGGACCTGTAAACTATGGCTACACCTTC. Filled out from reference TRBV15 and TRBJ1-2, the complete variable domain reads DAMVIQNPRYQVTQFGKPVTLSCSQTLNHNVMYWYQQKSSQAPKLLFHYYDKDFNNEADTPDNFQSRRPNTSFCFLDIRSPGLGDTAMYLCATSRGGPVNYGYTFGSGTRLTVV.

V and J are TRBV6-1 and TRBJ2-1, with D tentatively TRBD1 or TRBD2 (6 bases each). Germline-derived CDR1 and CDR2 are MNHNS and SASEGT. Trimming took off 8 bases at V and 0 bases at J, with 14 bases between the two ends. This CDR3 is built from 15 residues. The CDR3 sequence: CASARQEGSYNEQFF. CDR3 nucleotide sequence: TGTGCCAGCGCCAGACAGGAGGGCTCCTACAATGAGCAGTTCTTC.

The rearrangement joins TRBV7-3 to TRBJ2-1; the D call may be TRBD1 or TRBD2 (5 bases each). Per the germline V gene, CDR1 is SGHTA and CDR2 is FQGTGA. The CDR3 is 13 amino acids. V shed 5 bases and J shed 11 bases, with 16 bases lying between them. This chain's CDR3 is CASSTSREGQQFF. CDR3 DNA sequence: TGTGCCAGCAGCACATCCCGAGAGGGACAGCAGTTCTTC.

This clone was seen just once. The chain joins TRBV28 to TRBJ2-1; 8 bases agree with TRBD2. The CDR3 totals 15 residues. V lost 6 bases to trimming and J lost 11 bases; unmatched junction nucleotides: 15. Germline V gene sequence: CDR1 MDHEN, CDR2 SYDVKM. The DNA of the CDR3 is TGTGCCAGCAGCCCAAACGCACCGCGGACTAGCCAGCAGTTCTTC. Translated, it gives CASSPNAPRTSQQFF.

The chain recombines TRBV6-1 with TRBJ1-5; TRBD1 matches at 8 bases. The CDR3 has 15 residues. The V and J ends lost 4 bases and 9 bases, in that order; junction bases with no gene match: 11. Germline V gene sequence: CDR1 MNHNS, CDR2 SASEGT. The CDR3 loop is CASSADRGGGLPQHF. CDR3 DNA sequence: TGTGCCAGCAGTGCAGACAGGGGAGGCGGTCTGCCCCAGCATTTT.

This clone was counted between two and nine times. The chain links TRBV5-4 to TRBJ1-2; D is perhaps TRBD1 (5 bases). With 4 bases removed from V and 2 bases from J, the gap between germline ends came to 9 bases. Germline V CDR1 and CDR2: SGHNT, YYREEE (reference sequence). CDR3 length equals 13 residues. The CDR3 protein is CASSPPGNYGYTF. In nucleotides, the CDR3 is TGTGCCAGCAGCCCCCCAGGGAACTATGGCTACACCTTC.